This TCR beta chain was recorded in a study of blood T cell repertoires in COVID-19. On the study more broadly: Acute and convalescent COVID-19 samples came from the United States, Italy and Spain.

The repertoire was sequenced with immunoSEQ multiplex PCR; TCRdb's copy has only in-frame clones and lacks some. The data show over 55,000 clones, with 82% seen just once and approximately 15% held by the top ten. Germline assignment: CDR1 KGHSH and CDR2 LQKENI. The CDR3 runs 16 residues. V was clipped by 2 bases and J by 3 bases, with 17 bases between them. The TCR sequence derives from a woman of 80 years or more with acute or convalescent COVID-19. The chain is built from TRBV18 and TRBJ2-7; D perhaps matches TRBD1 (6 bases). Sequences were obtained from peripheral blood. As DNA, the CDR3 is TGTGCCAGCTCACCAACACGGGGCAGGGGAAACTACGAGCAGTACTTC. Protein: CASSPTRGRGNYEQYF.